This T cell receptor beta chain emerged from a study of T cell repertoires in cytomegalovirus infection. On the study more broadly: From public TCR beta signatures came an indication of both CMV infection and matching HLA type. Study-level results: CMV-specific TCR beta clonotypes restricted by HLA-C dominated the ex vivo response.

TCRdb reprocessed the reads via MiXCR and lists one record per CDR3 protein. The data show 200,000 to 250,000 distinct CDR3 sequences, with roughly 22% seen just once and around a sixth held by the top ten. Turning to this clonotype: Its specificity is not known.

V shed 0 bases, J shed 3 bases, and the junction held 9 bases outside the gene matches. CDR1 is DFQATT and CDR2 is SNEGSKA in the germline V gene (reference sequence). The CDR3 covers 16 residues. This clonotype was sampled from a human donor in good health (CMV status not recorded). Some clones in this sample may be carry-over from other donors' samples. This chain uses TRBV20-1 with TRBJ2-3; 7 nucleotides align to TRBD2. Specimen: CD8+ T cells from PBMCs. In DNA form, the CDR3 reads TGCAGTGCTAGAGACGGTGGGGGGGAACGGACAGATACGCAGTATTTT. Translation: CSARDGGGERTDTQYF.